This passage covers 24 T cell receptor beta chains from one sample sequenced in a study of blood T cell repertoires in COVID-19. Sequencing was performed with immunoSEQ multiplex PCR; in TCRdb, only in-frame clones are kept and a portion is missing. The sample lists about 230,000 clones; about 80% were seen once. The specimen sequenced was peripheral blood. The source is a man aged 45-65 years with active or convalescent COVID-19.

The rearrangement joins TRBV30 to TRBJ1-1, with a possible D match to TRBD1 (5 bases). The V end lost 2 bases, the J end lost 2 bases, and 6 bases lay between the germline ends. CDR1 is GTSNPN and CDR2 is SVGIG in the germline V gene (reference sequence). The CDR3 is 12 residues long. The CDR3 spells CAWSWTNTEAFF. CDR3 nucleotides: TGTGCCTGGAGTTGGACAAACACTGAAGCTTTCTTT.

V and J are TRBV5-1 and TRBJ2-7; TRBD1 matches 9 bases. Losses at the gene ends were 4 bases for V and 4 bases for J; bases not matched to a gene: 6. Per the germline V gene, CDR1 is SGHRS and CDR2 is YFSETQ. The CDR3 extends over 14 amino acids. This CDR3 is CASSGTGFGYEQYF. CDR3 DNA: TGCGCCAGCAGCGGGACAGGGTTCGGTTACGAGCAGTACTTC.

The chain couples TRBV12-3 or TRBV12-4 to TRBJ1-2; a weak D match, TRBD1 (5 bases). This CDR3 is 13 amino acids long. V lost 4 bases, J lost 5 bases, and 11 bases lay in between. CDR3 nucleotides: TGTGCCAGCAGTTGGGGGGACTTTTATGGCTACACCTTC. It codes for CASSWGDFYGYTF.

The CDR3 loop is CASSLPGWGETQYF. CDR3 nucleotides: TGTGCCAGCAGCTTACCGGGATGGGGAGAGACCCAGTACTTC. This chain uses TRBV7-9 with TRBJ2-5; TRBD2 is a possible D gene (5 bases). CDR1 and CDR2 from the germline V gene are SEHNR and FQNEAQ (reference sequence). The CDR3 contains 14 residues. Trimming stripped 2 bases from V and 4 bases from J, with 11 bases between.

The V and J genes are TRBV7-2 and TRBJ1-5, with 7 bases lining up with TRBD1. The CDR3 is 14 amino acids. V shed 2 bases and J 7 bases; nucleotides not matched to a gene: 5. Germline assignment: CDR1 SGHTA and CDR2 FQGNSA. The CDR3 sequence is CASSLRQGNQPQHF. The CDR3 nucleotides read TGTGCCAGCAGCTTACGACAGGGAAACCAGCCCCAGCATTTT.

The chain is built from TRBV6-6 and TRBJ2-7; 9 bases fit TRBD1. Germline CDR1 MNHNY, CDR2 SVGAGI (reference sequence). Trimming took 2 bases from V and 6 from J; bases not matched to a gene: 5. This CDR3 contains 14 residues. This CDR3 is CASSYGQGMGEQYF. For the CDR3, the DNA is TGTGCCAGCAGTTACGGACAGGGGATGGGCGAGCAGTACTTC.

The V call is TRBV27, the J call TRBJ1-4, with D hard to call. CDR1 is MNHEY, CDR2 SMNVEV, per germline (reference sequence). V was clipped by 6 bases and J by 7 bases, with 12 bases between them. The CDR3 is 13 residues long. The CDR3: CASSSIRSEKLFF. In DNA form, the CDR3 reads TGTGCCAGCAGCAGTATACGTTCTGAAAAACTGTTTTTT.

The chain joins TRBV30 to TRBJ2-2; 11 bases are a match to TRBD1. In germline, CDR1 is GTSNPN, CDR2 SVGIG (reference sequence). V lost 6 bases, J lost 0 bases, and 3 bases stayed unmatched. This CDR3 is 15 amino acids long. CDR3 region: CACGTGGPNTGELFF. Written as DNA, the CDR3 is TGTGCCTGCGGGACAGGGGGTCCGAACACCGGGGAGCTGTTTTTT. The variable domain in full, with the rest retrieved from reference TRBV30 and TRBJ2-2, is SQTIHQWPATLVQPVGSPLSLECTVEGTSNPNLYWYRQAAGRGLQLLFYSVGIGQISSEVPQNLSASRPQDRQFILSSKKLLLSDSGFYLCACGTGGPNTGELFFGEGSRLTVL.

The chain recombines TRBV9 with TRBJ2-1; TRBD2 aligns across 10 bases. The CDR3 sequence is 20 residues long. Per germline, CDR1 SGDLS and CDR2 YYNGEE. The ends lost 0 bases at V and 1 base at J; junction bases unmatched: 13. The CDR3 DNA sequence: TGTGCCAGCAGCGTAGACCTGAGAGCCCCAGCGGGGGGGTCCTACAATGAGCAGTTCTTC. This encodes CASSVDLRAPAGGSYNEQFF.

For the CDR3, the DNA is TGTGCCAGCAGCTTGGTCGGGATCCGTCTGGCCAAAAACATTCAGTACTTC. This translates into CASSLVGIRLAKNIQYF. The genes are TRBV5-6 and TRBJ2-4, with D possibly TRBD2 on 5 matching bases. The germline gives CDR1 SGHDT, CDR2 YYEEEE. The CDR3 contains 17 residues. Trimming left V 0 bases short and J 1 base short, with 14 bases between.

As concerns this clone: The same CDR3 also results from other DNA sequences found in this sample. The chain employs TRBV27 and TRBJ2-5; no clear D gene. Trimming left V 0 bases short and J 1 base short, with 3 bases between. The CDR3 extends over 13 amino acids. CDR1 and CDR2 (germline): MNHEY, SMNVEV (reference sequence). CDR3 nucleotides: TGTGCCAGCAGTTTATCACTCCAAGAGACCCAGTACTTC. It encodes CASSLSLQETQYF.

The rearrangement joins TRBV7-8 to TRBJ2-1; 16 nucleotides agree with TRBD2. The germline V gene has CDR1 SGHVS and CDR2 FQNEAQ. This CDR3 contains 16 residues. Trimming took 6 bases from V and 10 from J; bases not matched to a gene: 9. The CDR3 DNA sequence: TGTGCCAGCAGTTCCGGGACTAGCGGGGGGGTTAGGGAGCAGTTCTTC. This translates into CASSSGTSGGVREQFF.

The genes are TRBV27 and TRBJ2-3, with 8 bases lining up with TRBD1. Germline V gene data show CDR1 as MNHEY and CDR2 as SMNVEV (reference sequence). Losses at the gene ends were 5 bases for V and 3 bases for J; bases not matched to a gene: 7. The CDR3 runs 15 residues. The CDR3 sequence: CASSDRDRLTDTQYF. CDR3 nucleotide sequence: TGTGCCAGCAGTGATCGGGACAGGCTGACAGATACGCAGTATTTT.

The chain joins TRBV7-2 to TRBJ2-5; D is perhaps TRBD2 (6 bases). Germline V gene lookup returns CDR1 SGHTA and CDR2 FQGNSA. The CDR3 is made up of 15 amino acids. V was shortened by 1 base and J by 1 base, with 10 bases between the two germline ends. CDR3 sequence: CASSLEGGVQETQYF. CDR3 DNA sequence: TGTGCCAGCAGCTTAGAAGGCGGGGTCCAAGAGACCCAGTACTTC.

This chain uses TRBV6-9 with TRBJ2-5; 7 nucleotides align to TRBD2. CDR1 is MNHGY and CDR2 is SVAAGI in the germline V gene. V lost 10 bases and J lost 1; bases outside the gene matches: 6. The CDR3 sequence is 13 residues long. In nucleotides, the CDR3 is TGTGCCATGCTAGCGGCCGCCCAAGAGACCCAGTACTTC. Translated, it gives CAMLAAAQETQYF.

V and J are TRBV4-1 and TRBJ1-5, with 8 bases matching TRBD1. CDR3 length: 14 amino acids. Trimming removed 4 bases from V and 6 bases from J; junction bases left unmatched: 5. Germline loops: CDR1 MGHRA, CDR2 YSYEKL. CDR3 residues: CASSLTGEGQPQHF. For the CDR3, the DNA is TGCGCCAGCAGCCTGACAGGGGAGGGTCAGCCCCAGCATTTT.

The V gene is TRBV7-2, the J gene TRBJ2-5, with 9 bases aligning to TRBD2. CDR3 length equals 15 residues. Per germline, CDR1 SGHTA and CDR2 FQGNSA. With V trimmed by 5 bases and J by 4 bases, 8 bases remained unmatched. The CDR3 coding sequence is TGTGCCAGCAGCGGCGGGGGGGCCTTCGGAGAGACCCAGTACTTC. This encodes CASSGGGAFGETQYF.

The J gene is TRBJ1-6, the V gene TRBV7-3; D is perhaps TRBD1 (6 bases). With 4 bases removed from V and 6 bases from J, the gap between germline ends came to 10 bases. The CDR3 has 14 residues. CDR1 and CDR2 (germline): SGHTA, FQGTGA. This CDR3 is CASSSTGPNSPLHF. The CDR3 DNA follows: TGTGCCAGCAGCTCGACAGGTCCTAATTCACCCCTCCACTTT.

The chain carries TRBV7-2 and TRBJ2-1; no definite D call. This CDR3 has 13 amino acids. Trimming took 4 bases from V and 10 from J, leaving 14 bases between them. Germline CDR1 reads SGHTA; CDR2 reads FQGNSA. In nucleotides, the CDR3 is TGTGCCAGCAGCTCCCACCACGGGTGGGAGCAGTTCTTC. This gives the protein CASSSHHGWEQFF.

The CDR3 sequence: CASSPGQGGYEQYF. The CDR3 bases are TGTGCCAGCAGCCCGGGACAGGGGGGGTACGAGCAGTACTTC. The V call is TRBV3-1 (or the pseudogene TRBV3-2), the J call TRBJ2-7, with 11 bases aligning to TRBD1. Germline V gene data show CDR1 as LGHDT and CDR2 as YNNKEL (reference sequence). V was pared by 4 bases and J by 4 bases, with 3 bases of the junction left unmatched. This CDR3 region has 14 residues.

The rearrangement joins TRBV5-1 to TRBJ1-2; 8 bases are a match to TRBD1. The CDR3 is made up of 15 amino acids. J lost 1 base, V lost 4 bases, and 6 bases had no gene match. CDR1 SGHRS and CDR2 YFSETQ come from the germline V gene. As DNA, the CDR3 is TGCGCCAGCAGCCGGGGACAGGCACTTAACTATGGCTACACCTTC. Encoded protein: CASSRGQALNYGYTF.

The gene calls are TRBV19 and TRBJ1-1; possible D gene TRBD1, 6 bases. This CDR3 comprises 15 residues. Germline values: CDR1 LNHDA, CDR2 SQIVND (reference sequence). The germline V and J ends were trimmed by 2 bases and 2 bases, with 12 bases remaining between them. The CDR3 region has the DNA TGTGCCAGTAGTATACCCTCGGACAGAAACACTGAAGCTTTCTTT. It specifies CASSIPSDRNTEAFF.

J is TRBJ2-1 and V is TRBV7-9; D is perhaps TRBD1 (6 bases). V was clipped by 4 bases and J by 4 bases, with 11 bases between them. This CDR3 has 14 amino acids. Germline V gene data show CDR1 as SEHNR and CDR2 as FQNEAQ (reference sequence). CDR3 nucleotide sequence: TGTGCCAGCAGCTCCAGGGACATTTACAATGAGCAGTTCTTC. Amino acid sequence: CASSSRDIYNEQFF.

This sequence joins TRBV7-9 and TRBJ2-5; 9 bases align to TRBD1. The germline CDR1 and CDR2 sequences are SEHNR and FQNEAQ (reference sequence). This CDR3 spans 11 amino acids. V shed 8 bases and J 5 bases; nucleotides not matched to a gene: 0. The CDR3: CASGQGETQYF. The CDR3 coding sequence is TGTGCCAGCGGACAGGGGGAGACCCAGTACTTC.